The 29 T cell receptor beta chains given below trace back to one sample, sequenced in a study of blood T cells in healthy people across ages. Primed by a sample-barcoded 5' primer and a J-beta primer mix, a second PCR proceeded for about 6 to 11 cycles. TCRdb independently ran MiXCR on the 5' RACE reads; one entry per CDR3 protein. The sample records 1.5 million or so distinct CDR3 sequences, roughly 43% being singletons. The source material was blood. The receptors here all came from a woman younger than 35 in good health.

Comment on this clonotype: At one end the junction does not follow the germline gene, possibly because of a read error. The V call is TRBV20-1, the J call TRBJ2-3; 8 nucleotides align to TRBD1. In germline, CDR1 is DFQATT, CDR2 SNEGSKA (reference sequence). The CDR3 runs to 15 residues. CDR3 nucleotide sequence: TGCAGTGTTCCCACATGGGCAGGGGGCACAGATATGCAGTATTTT. Its translation: CSVPTWAGGTDMQYF.

V is TRBV20-1 and J is TRBJ2-3, with TRBD2 identical over 12 bases. Germline V CDR1 and CDR2: DFQATT, SNEGSKA (reference sequence). The CDR3 has 15 amino acids. Trimming at V came to 6 bases and at J to 4 bases, leaving 8 bases not matched to a gene. The CDR3 loop is CSALAGGPWADTQYF. The DNA of the CDR3 is TGCAGTGCCCTAGCGGGAGGGCCTTGGGCAGATACGCAGTATTTT.

The chain joins TRBV2 to TRBJ2-4, with D hard to call. The end of the DNA is better explained by TRBJ2-7, so the J call may be wrong. CDR1 and CDR2 (germline): SNHLY, FYNNEI. This CDR3 is built from 14 residues. CDR3 DNA: TGTGCCAGCAAAGAACGGCCGTATTCCTACGAGCAGTACTTC. Its translation is CASKERPYSYEQYF.

This clonotype has just a few counts. In DNA, the CDR3 is TGTGCCATCAGTGGAGAGTACAGACGACCTAACTATGGCTACACCTTC. Its translation: CAISGEYRRPNYGYTF. The chain has TRBV10-3 and TRBJ1-2; the D is unclear. This CDR3 has 16 amino acids. Germline loops: CDR1 ENHRY, CDR2 SYGVKD. The ends were cut back, 4 bases at V and 0 bases at J, with 15 bases in the middle.

This clonotype has just a few counts. In DNA form, the CDR3 reads TGCAGTGCTAGAGATGCTAGCGGGGGCCAGGTAGAGACCCAGTACTTC. Protein sequence: CSARDASGGQVETQYF. The genes are TRBV20-1 and TRBJ2-5; TRBD2 matches 10 bases. The V gene's germline CDR1 is DFQATT and CDR2 SNEGSKA (reference sequence). Germline trimming cut 0 bases from V and 4 bases from J; bases unmatched to any gene: 8. The CDR3 spans 16 residues.

This clonotype has more than one count but fewer than ten. The CDR3 region has the DNA TGTGCCAGCAGTTACCCCCTTACACAGGGTGGGACCGGGGAGCTGTTTTTT. This sequence encodes CASSYPLTQGGTGELFF. J is TRBJ2-2 and V is TRBV6-5; a weak D match, TRBD1 (6 bases). CDR3 size: 17 residues. Germline-derived CDR1 and CDR2 are MNHEY and SVGAGI. Trimming took off 2 bases at V and 5 bases at J, with 18 bases between the two ends.

In its sample, this clonotype was seen once. At one end the junction does not follow the germline gene, possibly because of a read error. This chain connects TRBV29-1 to TRBJ2-7, with D hard to call. This CDR3 has 14 amino acids. Germline V gives CDR1 SQVTM, CDR2 ANQGSEA. CDR3 sequence (DNA): TGCAGCGTTGTTGCCGGGTTCAGCTCCTACGCGCAGTACTTC. Amino acid sequence: CSVVAGFSSYAQYF.

There are a few counts of this clonotype. V and J are TRBV10-3 and TRBJ2-7, with TRBD1 matching 8 bases. Germline CDR1 ENHRY, CDR2 SYGVKD. J gave up 5 bases and V 0 bases, and 6 bases lay outside the gene matches. The CDR3 runs 15 residues. The CDR3: CAISESDRAGHEQYF. The CDR3 coding sequence is TGTGCCATCAGTGAGTCGGACAGGGCGGGCCACGAGCAGTACTTC.

The J gene is TRBJ1-1, the V gene TRBV9; D unresolved. The CDR3 extends over 14 amino acids. V lost 0 bases and J lost 5, with 11 bases in between. Germline assignment: CDR1 SGDLS and CDR2 YYNGEE. DNA for the CDR3: TGTGCCAGCAGCGTAGTTGTAACTGGGACTGAAGCTTTCTTT. The encoded protein is CASSVVVTGTEAFF.

This clonotype turned up a few times. The chain recombines TRBV20-1 with TRBJ2-3; D is possibly TRBD1 (5 bases). The CDR3 is made up of 13 amino acids. Trimming left V 1 base short and J 6 bases short, with 11 bases between. The germline V gene has CDR1 DFQATT and CDR2 SNEGSKA (reference sequence). The DNA for the CDR3 is TGCAGTGCTAGAGGCCAGGGTTCGGATACGCAGTATTTT. Residues: CSARGQGSDTQYF.

This sequence joins TRBV6-2 or TRBV6-3 and TRBJ1-1; 10 bases match TRBD1. V trimming: 0 bases; J trimming: 3 bases; junction bases outside the gene matches: 4. The CDR3 spans 16 residues. The germline CDR1 and CDR2 sequences are MNHEY and SVGEGT. CDR3 amino acids: CASSYSRQGAYTEAFF. The CDR3 coding sequence is TGTGCCAGCAGTTACTCGAGACAGGGGGCGTACACTGAAGCTTTCTTT.

V is TRBV27 and J is TRBJ2-1; no firm D call. This CDR3 spans 12 amino acids. Germline assignment: CDR1 MNHEY and CDR2 SMNVEV (reference sequence). The ends were cut back, 8 bases at V and 3 bases at J, with 8 bases in the middle. The CDR3 protein is CASGTNYNEQFF. The CDR3 DNA is TGTGCCAGCGGAACAAACTACAATGAGCAGTTCTTC.

This rearrangement joins TRBV12-3 or TRBV12-4 to TRBJ1-5; D is unclear. Deletions cut 5 bases from V and 5 bases from J, with 7 bases between. This CDR3 is 12 amino acids long. The CDR3 nucleotides are TGTGCCAGCAGTCAGAATTATCAGCCCCAGCATTTT. Protein: CASSQNYQPQHF.

The chain employs TRBV4-3 and TRBJ2-7, with D unclear. Trimming cost V 1 base and J 3 bases, with 16 bases left between them. The CDR3 has 16 amino acids. Germline CDR1 is LGHNA and CDR2 is YSLEER. CDR3 protein: CASSQVLLGSYYEQYF. In DNA form, the CDR3 reads TGCGCCAGCAGCCAAGTCCTCCTGGGCTCTTACTACGAGCAGTACTTC.

This chain joins TRBV12-3 or TRBV12-4 and TRBJ1-3, with D tentatively TRBD1 (5 bases). Trimming removed 3 bases from V and 14 bases from J, with 11 bases in between. CDR3 length: 11 amino acids. The CDR3 DNA follows: TGTGCCAGCAGTTTGTCCGGGACCCTATATTTT. This translates into CASSLSGTLYF.

V usage is TRBV29-1 and J usage is TRBJ2-3; 10 bases fit TRBD2. Germline lookup yields CDR1 SQVTM and CDR2 ANQGSEA. Germline trimming cut 5 bases from V and 6 bases from J; bases unmatched to any gene: 11. The CDR3 is made up of 15 amino acids. The CDR3 DNA follows: TGCAGCGTTAACCGACTAGCGGGTTTGCCCGATACGCAGTATTTT. Protein sequence: CSVNRLAGLPDTQYF.

The sample holds one count of this clonotype. The chain recombines TRBV20-1 with TRBJ2-4, with a tentative D call TRBD1 (8 bases). Near its end, the DNA agrees better with TRBJ2-7, so the J call may be wrong. Germline lookup yields CDR1 DFQATT and CDR2 SNEGSKA (reference sequence). This CDR3 spans 14 amino acids. CDR3 bases: TGCAGTGCTACGCAGACAGGGGAGGGGTACGAGCAGTACTTC. It codes for CSATQTGEGYEQYF.

In its sample, this clonotype was seen once. The chain has TRBV10-3 and TRBJ1-1; D perhaps matches TRBD1 (6 bases). CDR1 is ENHRY, CDR2 SYGVKD, per germline. V was clipped by 6 bases and J by 0 bases, with 11 bases between them. The CDR3 sequence is 14 residues long. The CDR3 nucleotides are TGTGCCATCAGGAGGGGGGAAATGAACACTGAAGCTTTCTTT. The encoded protein is CAIRRGEMNTEAFF.

This clonotype has a handful of counts. V is TRBV4-3 and J is TRBJ2-7; D gene uncertain. The CDR3 extends over 16 amino acids. CDR1 and CDR2 (germline): LGHNA, YSLEER. V was shortened by 1 base and J by 5 bases, with 18 bases between the two germline ends. The CDR3 is CASSQVTGAALNEQYF. In DNA form, the CDR3 reads TGCGCCAGCAGCCAAGTTACCGGAGCCGCTCTGAACGAGCAGTACTTC.

This clonotype has a count of ten or more. The chain is built from TRBV7-9 and TRBJ2-1; 9 nucleotides match TRBD2. V lost 4 bases to trimming and J lost 12 bases; unmatched junction nucleotides: 10. This CDR3 has 14 residues. Germline V gene data show CDR1 as SEHNR and CDR2 as FQNEAQ (reference sequence). CDR3 nucleotides: TGTGCCAGCAGCTCAACCGGGACTAGCCTTGGGCAGTTCTTC. This gives the protein CASSSTGTSLGQFF.

The chain links TRBV5-1 to TRBJ1-6; maybe TRBD1 (5 bases). The CDR3 consists of 14 residues. The V gene's germline CDR1 is SGHRS and CDR2 YFSETQ. V lost 4 bases and J lost 10, with 15 bases in between. CDR3 nucleotide sequence: TGCGCCAGCAGCCCCCAGGGAAACAGGTCACCCCTCCACTTT. Translating gives CASSPQGNRSPLHF.

Concerning this clonotype: This may arise from a read error, as a much more abundant clone is one base away. The rearrangement joins TRBV4-3 to TRBJ2-1, with D unresolved. There are 17 residues in the CDR3. Per germline, CDR1 LGHNA and CDR2 YSLEER. V was clipped by 1 base and J by 7 bases, with 20 bases between them. The CDR3, as DNA: TGCGCCAGCAGCCAAGTTCCCCTACCTCGGGTAGTGAATGAGCAGTTCTTC. Residues: CASSQVPLPRVVNEQFF.

Comment on this clonotype: A read error may produce the germline difference seen at one junction end. This CDR3 is CASSLFTGDGYQPRHF. The CDR3, as DNA: TGTGCCAGCAGCTTATTCACCGGGGATGGGTATCAGCCCCGGCATTTT. The V gene is TRBV7-9, the J gene TRBJ1-5; D call uncertain. The germline gives CDR1 SEHNR, CDR2 FQNEAQ (reference sequence). The CDR3 sequence is 16 residues long.

This clonotype was detected many times. The chain recombines TRBV20-1 with TRBJ2-5, with 14 bases matching TRBD2. The CDR3 sequence is 17 residues long. Losses at the gene ends were 2 bases for V and 4 bases for J; bases not matched to a gene: 9. Per the germline V gene, CDR1 is DFQATT and CDR2 is SNEGSKA (reference sequence). In DNA, the CDR3 is TGCAGTGCTAGAAAGGGACTAGCGGGAGCAAAGAGAGAGACCCAGTACTTC. Translated, it gives CSARKGLAGAKRETQYF.

This clonotype occurred many times. This chain connects TRBV6-6 to TRBJ2-5, with 10 positions matching TRBD2. This CDR3 region has 15 residues. CDR1 and CDR2 from the germline V gene are MNHNY and SVGAGI (reference sequence). V shed 5 bases, J shed 2 bases, and the junction held 5 bases outside the gene matches. CDR3 DNA: TGTGCCAGCAGTAGGCCTAGCGGGGGACAAGAGACCCAGTACTTC. Its protein product is CASSRPSGGQETQYF.

This clonotype was found a few times. The gene calls are TRBV15 and TRBJ2-1, with 10 bases fitting TRBD2. The CDR3 consists of 16 residues. Trimming removed 2 bases from V and 5 bases from J; junction bases left unmatched: 6. Germline loops: CDR1 LNHNV, CDR2 YYDKDF (reference sequence). The chain's CDR3 is CATSRTGTSVDNEQFF. DNA of the CDR3: TGTGCCACCAGCAGAACCGGGACTAGCGTTGACAATGAGCAGTTCTTC.

In the case of this clonotype: At one boundary the junction diverges from the germline segment, which might be a read error. This sequence joins TRBV13 and TRBJ1-2, with TRBD1 identical over 10 bases. CDR3 length: 14 amino acids. Germline loops: CDR1 PRHDT, CDR2 FYEKMQ (reference sequence). The CDR3, as DNA: TGTGCCAGCAGCCAACCGGGACAGGGGAATGGTTACACCTTC. Its translation is CASSQPGQGNGYTF.

V is TRBV29-1 and J is TRBJ1-1, with D hard to call. V was trimmed by 4 bases and J by 5 bases, leaving 11 bases between them. Per germline, CDR1 SQVTM and CDR2 ANQGSEA. The CDR3 totals 12 residues. This CDR3 reads CSVAELGTEAFF. CDR3 in DNA: TGCAGCGTTGCCGAACTAGGAACTGAAGCTTTCTTT. The full variable domain, completed using reference TRBV29-1 and TRBJ1-1, is SAVISQKPSRDICQRGTSLTIQCQVDSQVTMMFWYRQQPGQSLTLIATANQGSEATYESGFVIDKFPISRPNLTFSTLTVSNMSPEDSSIYLCSVAELGTEAFFGQGTRLTVV.

This clonotype was found a few times. The chain combines TRBV3-1 with TRBJ1-2; 9 nucleotides agree with TRBD1. The CDR3 sequence is 13 residues long. V dropped 9 bases and J dropped 2; count of bases not matched to a gene: 4. Looked up from germline, CDR1 is LGHDT and CDR2 is YNNKEL (reference sequence). The CDR3 loop reads CASGTGNNYGYTF. The DNA for the CDR3 is TGTGCCAGTGGGACAGGGAACAACTATGGCTACACCTTC.